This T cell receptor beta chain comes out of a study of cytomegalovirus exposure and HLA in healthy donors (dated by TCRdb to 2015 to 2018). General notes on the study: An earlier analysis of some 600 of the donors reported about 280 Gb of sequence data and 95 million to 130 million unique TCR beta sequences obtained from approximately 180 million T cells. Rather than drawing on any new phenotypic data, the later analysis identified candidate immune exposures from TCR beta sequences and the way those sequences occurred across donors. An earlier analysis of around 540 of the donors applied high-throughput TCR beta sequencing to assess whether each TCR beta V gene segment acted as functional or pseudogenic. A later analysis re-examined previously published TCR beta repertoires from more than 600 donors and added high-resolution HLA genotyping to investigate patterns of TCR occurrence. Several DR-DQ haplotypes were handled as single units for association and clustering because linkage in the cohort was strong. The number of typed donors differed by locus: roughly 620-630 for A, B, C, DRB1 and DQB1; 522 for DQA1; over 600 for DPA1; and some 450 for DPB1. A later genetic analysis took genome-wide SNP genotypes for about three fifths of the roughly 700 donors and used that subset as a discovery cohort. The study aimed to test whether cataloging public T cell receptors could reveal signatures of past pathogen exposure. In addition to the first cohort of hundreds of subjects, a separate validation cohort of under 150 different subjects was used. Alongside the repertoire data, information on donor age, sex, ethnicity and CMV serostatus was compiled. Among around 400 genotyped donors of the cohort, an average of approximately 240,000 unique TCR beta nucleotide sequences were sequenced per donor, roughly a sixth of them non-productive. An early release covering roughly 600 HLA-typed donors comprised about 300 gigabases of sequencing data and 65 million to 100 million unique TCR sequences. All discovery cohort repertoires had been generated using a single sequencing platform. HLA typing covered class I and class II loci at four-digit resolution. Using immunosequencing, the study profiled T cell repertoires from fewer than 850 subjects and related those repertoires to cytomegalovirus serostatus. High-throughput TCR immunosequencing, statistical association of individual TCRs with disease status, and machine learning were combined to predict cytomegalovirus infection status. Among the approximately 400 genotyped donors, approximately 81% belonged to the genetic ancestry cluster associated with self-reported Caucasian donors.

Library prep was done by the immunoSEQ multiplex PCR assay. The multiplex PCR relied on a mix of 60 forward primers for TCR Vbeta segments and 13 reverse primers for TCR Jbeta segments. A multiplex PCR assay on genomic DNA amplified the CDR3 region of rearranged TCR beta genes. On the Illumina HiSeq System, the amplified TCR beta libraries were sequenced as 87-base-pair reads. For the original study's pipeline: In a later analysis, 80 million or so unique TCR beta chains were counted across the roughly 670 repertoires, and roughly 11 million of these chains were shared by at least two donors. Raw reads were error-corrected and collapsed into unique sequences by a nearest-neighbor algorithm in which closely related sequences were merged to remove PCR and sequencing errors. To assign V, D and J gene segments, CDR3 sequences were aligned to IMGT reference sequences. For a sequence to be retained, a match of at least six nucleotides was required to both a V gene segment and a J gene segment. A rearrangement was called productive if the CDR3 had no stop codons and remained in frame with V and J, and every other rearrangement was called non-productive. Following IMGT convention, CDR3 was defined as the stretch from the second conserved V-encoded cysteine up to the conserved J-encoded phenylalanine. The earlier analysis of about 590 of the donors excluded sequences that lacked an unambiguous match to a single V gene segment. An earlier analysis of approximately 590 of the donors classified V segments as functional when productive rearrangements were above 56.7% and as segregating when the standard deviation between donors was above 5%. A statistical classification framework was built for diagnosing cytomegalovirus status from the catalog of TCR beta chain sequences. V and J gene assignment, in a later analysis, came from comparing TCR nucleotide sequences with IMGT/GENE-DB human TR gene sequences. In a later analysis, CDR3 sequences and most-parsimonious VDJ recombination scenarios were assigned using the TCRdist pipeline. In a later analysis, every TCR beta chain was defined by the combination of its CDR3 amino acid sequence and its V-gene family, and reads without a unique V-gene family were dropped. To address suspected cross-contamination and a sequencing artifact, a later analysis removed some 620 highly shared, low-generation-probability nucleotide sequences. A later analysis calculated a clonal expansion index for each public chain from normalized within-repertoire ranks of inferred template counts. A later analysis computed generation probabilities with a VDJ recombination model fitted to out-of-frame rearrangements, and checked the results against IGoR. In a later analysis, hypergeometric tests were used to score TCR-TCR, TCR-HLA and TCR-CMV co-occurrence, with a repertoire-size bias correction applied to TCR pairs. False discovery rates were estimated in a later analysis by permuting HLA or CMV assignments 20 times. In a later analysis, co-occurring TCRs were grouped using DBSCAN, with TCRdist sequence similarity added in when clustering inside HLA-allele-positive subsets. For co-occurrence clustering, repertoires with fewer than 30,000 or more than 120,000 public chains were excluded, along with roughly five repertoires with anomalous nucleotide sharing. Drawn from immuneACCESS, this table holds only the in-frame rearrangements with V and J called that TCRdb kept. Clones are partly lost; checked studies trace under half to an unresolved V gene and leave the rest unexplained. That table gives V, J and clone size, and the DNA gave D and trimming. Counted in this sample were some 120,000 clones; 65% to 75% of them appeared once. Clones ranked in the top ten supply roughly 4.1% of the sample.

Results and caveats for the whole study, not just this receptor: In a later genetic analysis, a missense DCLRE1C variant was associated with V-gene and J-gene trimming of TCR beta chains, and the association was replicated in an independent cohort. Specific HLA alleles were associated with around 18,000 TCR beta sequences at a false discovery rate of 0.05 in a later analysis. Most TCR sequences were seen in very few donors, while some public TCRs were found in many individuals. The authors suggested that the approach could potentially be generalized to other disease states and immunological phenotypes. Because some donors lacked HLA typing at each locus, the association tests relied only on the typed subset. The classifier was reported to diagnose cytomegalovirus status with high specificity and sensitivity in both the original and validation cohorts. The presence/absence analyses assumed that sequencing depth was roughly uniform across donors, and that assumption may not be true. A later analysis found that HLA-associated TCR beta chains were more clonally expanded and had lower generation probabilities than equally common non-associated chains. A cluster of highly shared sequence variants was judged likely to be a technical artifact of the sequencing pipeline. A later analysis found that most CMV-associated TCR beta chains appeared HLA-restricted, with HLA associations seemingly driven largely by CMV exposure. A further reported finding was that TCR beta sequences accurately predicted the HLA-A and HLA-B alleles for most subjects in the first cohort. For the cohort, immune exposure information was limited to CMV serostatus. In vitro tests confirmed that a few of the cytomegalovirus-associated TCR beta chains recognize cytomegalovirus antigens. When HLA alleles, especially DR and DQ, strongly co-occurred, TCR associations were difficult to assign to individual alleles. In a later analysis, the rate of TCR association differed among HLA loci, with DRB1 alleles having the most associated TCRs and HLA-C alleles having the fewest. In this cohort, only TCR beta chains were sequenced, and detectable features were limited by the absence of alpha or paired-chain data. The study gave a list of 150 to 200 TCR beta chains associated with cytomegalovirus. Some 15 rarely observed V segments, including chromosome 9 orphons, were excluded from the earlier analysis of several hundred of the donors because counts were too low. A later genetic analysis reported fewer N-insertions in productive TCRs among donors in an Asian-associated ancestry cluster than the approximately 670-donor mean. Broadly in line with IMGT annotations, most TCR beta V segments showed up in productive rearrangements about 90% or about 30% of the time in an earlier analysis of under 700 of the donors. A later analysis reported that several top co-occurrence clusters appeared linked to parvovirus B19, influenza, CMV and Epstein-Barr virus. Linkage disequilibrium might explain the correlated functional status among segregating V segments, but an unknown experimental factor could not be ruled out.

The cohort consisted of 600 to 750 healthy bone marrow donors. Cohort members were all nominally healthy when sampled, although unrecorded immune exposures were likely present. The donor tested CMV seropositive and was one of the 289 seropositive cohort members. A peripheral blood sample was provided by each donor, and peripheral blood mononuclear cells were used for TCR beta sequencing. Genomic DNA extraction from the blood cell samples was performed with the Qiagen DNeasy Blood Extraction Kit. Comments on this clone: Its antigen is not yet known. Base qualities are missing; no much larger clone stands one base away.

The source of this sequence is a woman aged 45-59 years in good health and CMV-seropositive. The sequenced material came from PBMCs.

CDR3 sequence: CASSSQGLGETQYF. The DNA reads as follows: TGTGCCAGCAGTAGTCAGGGTTTGGGAGAGACCCAGTACTTC. Recombination joined TRBV6-1 with TRBJ2-5; tentative D gene TRBD1, with 5 bases matching. The CDR3, cysteine through phenylalanine, is 14 amino acids long. Only the CDR3 DNA is retained, 42 bases long and in frame from the first base. Trimming at the junction amounts to 5 bases on V and 4 bases on J, and the germline ends lie 14 bases apart. Sequences MNHNS (CDR1) and SASEGT (CDR2) are obtained from the germline V gene.